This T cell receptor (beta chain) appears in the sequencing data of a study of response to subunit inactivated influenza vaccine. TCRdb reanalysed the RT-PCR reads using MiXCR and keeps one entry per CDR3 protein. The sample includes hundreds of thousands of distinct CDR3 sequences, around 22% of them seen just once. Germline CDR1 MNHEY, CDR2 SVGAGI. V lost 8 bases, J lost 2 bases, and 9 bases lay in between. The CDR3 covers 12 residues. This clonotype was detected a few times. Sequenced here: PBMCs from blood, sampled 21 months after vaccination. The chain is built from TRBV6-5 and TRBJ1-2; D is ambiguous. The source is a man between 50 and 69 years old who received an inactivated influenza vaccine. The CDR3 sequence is CASGRSNYGYTF. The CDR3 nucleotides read TGTGCCAGCGGGCGGAGCAACTATGGCTACACCTTC.